The TCR beta chain described here comes from a study of blood T cell repertoires in COVID-19 (dated by TCRdb to about 2020). Study-level background: Samples from collaborators originated in the United States, Italy and Spain and spanned both the acute and convalescent phases of COVID-19. The material from the prospective study consisted of cDNA or gDNA derived from T cells, B-cell-depleted T cells, or PBMCs. The dataset comprised deeply sampled blood TCRbeta repertoires from subjects exposed to, actively infected with, or recovered from COVID-19. The repertoires were released in a freely available public database meant as a resource for research on the immune response to SARS-CoV-2. The samples were drawn from the first 160 participants of the ongoing ImmuneRACE study and from under 1,500 subjects provided by 6 global collaborators. Sample metadata almost always included a de-identified subject ID, COVID-19 status, age in years and sex. Where available, HLA class I and class II types were taken from metadata supplied by the sample provider and were not determined by assay-based typing.

Collaborating institutions collected whole blood in K2EDTA tubes following their own protocols. For TCRbeta analysis, collaborators shipped samples in one of three forms: frozen whole blood, isolated PBMCs, or DNA extracted from either of those sample types. From the cysteine through the phenylalanine, the CDR3 covers 16 amino acids. Only CDR3 DNA is held: 48 bases, read in frame from base 1. Cut back by 4 bases and 6 bases, the V and J ends lie 17 bases apart. The germline V gene (reference sequence) yields SGHKS for CDR1 and YYEKEE for CDR2. The immunoSEQ Assay, a bias-controlled multiplex PCR, was used to amplify TCRbeta CDR3 regions from genomic DNA. Concerning the study's data processing: The number of nucleated cells in each sample was estimated from the amplification of reference gene primers within the assay. Sequence reads were collapsed and filtered to measure the absolute abundance of every unique TCRbeta CDR3 rearrangement. For each sample, productive Simpson clonality was calculated as the square root of Simpson's diversity index across productive rearrangements. This immuneACCESS table, as held by TCRdb, lists in-frame sequences with V and J called but not all clones. Of the missing ones, under half trace to an unresolved V gene in checked studies; the others have no known cause. V, J and clone size reflect that table, while D and trimming were determined from the DNA. The table for this sample lists about 150,000 clones; 65% to 90% of them were counted only once. The top ten clonotypes cover 6.5% to 9% of the sample.

About this clone itself: There is no known antigen for this receptor. No quality values exist for individual bases; no much larger clone is one base distant.

The paper's findings and limits, for the study overall: How much clinical and demographic metadata was included differed by source and by participant, and the metadata was provided uncurated.

The sample consisted of peripheral blood. The receptor was isolated from a woman between 45 and 65 years old in a cohort sampled during active or convalescent COVID-19. The rearrangement joined TRBV5-5 to TRBJ1-6; perhaps TRBD1 is the D gene, with 6 bases matching. The CDR3 region: CASSQSMDRINSPLHF. The nucleotides are TGTGCCAGCAGCCAATCCATGGACAGAATTAATTCACCCCTCCACTTT.